The 6 T cell receptor beta chains in this list originate from one sample, sequenced in a study of tumor-infiltrating lymphocytes in primary liver carcinoma. Total RNA and DNA came together from around 20-30 mg of bulk tissue without cell sorting. A primer matching the constant region was used to make TCR beta cDNA from 450 to 500 ng of total RNA. Slightly modified ARM-PCR, run as three nested multiplex PCR rounds, produced the TCR beta libraries. A C-beta reverse primer was combined with TRBV1-TRBV30 forward primers in the first two PCR rounds, and each round had roughly 9 cycles. MiXCR was run by TCRdb on the multiplex PCR reads, yielding one entry per CDR3 protein. The sample shows about 96,000 distinct CDR3 sequences, around 68% of them seen only once. Sequenced material: tumor-adjacent normal liver tissue. The receptors come from a man aged 35-49 years with primary liver carcinoma and hepatitis B virus infection.

In the case of this clonotype: The CDR3 carries no conserved terminal phenylalanine or tryptophan, so it likely arises from a read error. The gene calls are TRBV28 and TRBJ1-1, with D perhaps matching TRBD1 (5 bases). Germline CDR1 MDHEN, CDR2 SYDVKM. The CDR3 is made up of 13 amino acids. The V end was cut by 6 bases, the J end by 1 base, with 9 bases between. The CDR3 loop is CASSLQGNTEAFS. In nucleotides, the CDR3 is TGTGCCAGCAGCCTTCAGGGGAACACTGAAGCTTTCTCT.

With regard to this clonotype: At one end, the junction sequence differs from germline, possibly due to a read error. The rearrangement uses TRBV12-5 and TRBJ1-2, with D uncertain. Germline lookup yields CDR1 LGHNT and CDR2 FRNRAP. The CDR3 runs to 18 residues. The CDR3, as DNA: TGTGCTAGTGGTCTTAGAGGTCTGGGAACCCGGGCGTACTATGTCTACACCTTC. Translating gives CASGLRGLGTRAYYVYTF.

This clonotype has ten or more counts. V and J are TRBV29-1 and TRBJ2-1; 7 bases agree with TRBD1. CDR1 is SQVTM and CDR2 is ANQGSEA in the germline V gene. The length of the CDR3 is 15 residues. The trim removed 4 bases at V and 2 bases at J, leaving 8 bases unmatched. The CDR3 nucleotides read TGCAGCGTTGCGACAGGGAGAAGGACCTACAATGAGCAGTTCTTC. It encodes CSVATGRRTYNEQFF.

The chain has TRBV19 and TRBJ1-1; D call uncertain. CDR1 and CDR2 (germline): LNHDA, SQIVND (reference sequence). Trimming shortened V by 5 bases and J by 0 bases, and 7 bases separated the two germline ends. CDR3 length: 13 amino acids. The DNA of the CDR3 is TGTGCCAGTAGTGAGGCCATGAACACTGAAGCTTTCTTT. Encoded protein: CASSEAMNTEAFF. Combining the CDR3 with reference TRBV19 and TRBJ1-1 gives the whole variable domain DGGITQSPKYLFRKEGQNVTLSCEQNLNHDAMYWYRQDPGQGLRLIYYSQIVNDFQKGDIAEGYSVSREKKESFPLTVTSAQKNPTAFYLCASSEAMNTEAFFGQGTRLTVV.

About this clonotype itself: Mismatch with germline at one junction end may stem from a read error. V usage is TRBV12-3 or TRBV12-4 and J usage is TRBJ2-6; D is unresolved. The CDR3 contains 14 residues. The CDR3 reads CVSRISSGVNVLTF. The CDR3 DNA sequence: TGTGTCAGCCGAATCTCATCTGGGGTCAACGTCCTGACTTTC.

The rearrangement links TRBV5-6 to TRBJ1-3, with D unclear. Germline CDR1 is SGHDT and CDR2 is YYEEEE. The CDR3 extends over 13 amino acids. V lost 6 bases, J lost 2 bases, and 9 bases lay in between. The CDR3, as DNA: TGTGCCAGCAACTTCGTACCTGGAAACACCATATATTTT. Translation: CASNFVPGNTIYF.